The 21 T cell receptor beta chains given below trace back to one sample, sequenced in a study of T cell repertoires in cytomegalovirus infection. Their cognate antigens are unknown. MiXCR was run by TCRdb on the reads, yielding one entry per CDR3 protein. Of approximately 1,000,000 distinct CDR3 sequences in the sample, 25% to 40% are singletons; the top ten hold roughly 13%. The material was cultured CD8+ T cells from PBMCs, obtained from culture after CMV antigen stimulation. Receptors originate from a human donor in good health (CMV status not recorded). Some clones in this sample may be carry-over from other donors' samples.

The chain recombines TRBV12-3 or TRBV12-4 with TRBJ1-6; D gene unclear. The CDR3 is made up of 14 amino acids. Between the trimmed V and J ends, which lost 6 bases and 0 bases, there was a span of 6 bases. CDR3 loop: CASSAGSYNSPLHF. The CDR3 DNA is TGTGCCAGCAGCGCAGGCTCCTATAATTCACCCCTCCACTTT.

Comments on this clonotype: Since a much larger clone is just one base distant, this may be a read error. The rearrangement links TRBV7-4 to TRBJ1-4; D is perhaps TRBD1 (5 bases). V dropped 7 bases and J dropped 4 bases, with 10 bases sitting between them. Per the germline V gene, CDR1 is SGHVT and CDR2 is SQSDAQ. The CDR3 runs to 13 residues. CDR3 loop: CASTAGFNEKLFF. The CDR3 DNA sequence: TGTGCCAGCACCGCAGGGTTTAATGAAAAACTGTTTTTT.

This clonotype has more than one count but fewer than ten. This chain joins TRBV28 and TRBJ2-2, with 7 bases matching TRBD1. Losses at the gene ends were 5 bases for V and 5 bases for J; bases not matched to a gene: 8. CDR3 length: 15 amino acids. In germline, CDR1 is MDHEN, CDR2 SYDVKM. The CDR3 DNA follows: TGTGCCAGCAGTCTTCAGGGGGATCAAACCGGGGAGCTGTTTTTT. Translated: CASSLQGDQTGELFF.

This clonotype was seen more than once but under ten times. This chain uses TRBV7-8 with TRBJ1-1; 8 bases are a match to TRBD1. Germline V CDR1 and CDR2: SGHVS, FQNEAQ. V dropped 10 bases and J dropped 0; count of bases not matched to a gene: 7. The CDR3 runs to 14 residues. CDR3: CATRDRIMNTEAFF. CDR3 bases: TGTGCCACCCGGGACAGGATTATGAACACTGAAGCTTTCTTT.

This clonotype was counted many times. The CDR3 here is CASSRTGTSPYNEQFF. CDR3 DNA: TGTGCCAGCAGCCGAACCGGGACTAGCCCCTACAATGAGCAGTTCTTC. V is TRBV7-9 and J is TRBJ2-1; 9 bases agree with TRBD2. Trimming removed 5 bases from V and 2 bases from J; junction bases left unmatched: 7. The CDR3 has 16 residues. Germline CDR1 reads SEHNR; CDR2 reads FQNEAQ (reference sequence). The whole variable domain, remainder taken from reference TRBV7-9 and TRBJ2-1, is DTGVSQNPRHKITKRGQNVTFRCDPISEHNRLYWYRQTLGQGPEFLTYFQNEAQLEKSRLLSDRFSAERPKGSFSTLEIQRTEQGDSAMYLCASSRTGTSPYNEQFFGPGTRLTVL.

The V gene is TRBV19, the J gene TRBJ1-2; 9 nucleotides line up with TRBD1. The germline CDR1 and CDR2 sequences are LNHDA and SQIVND (reference sequence). V lost 4 bases and J lost 14; bases outside the gene matches: 11. The CDR3 has 13 amino acids. The CDR3 DNA sequence: TGTGCCAGTAGTACTATGTTCACCGGGACAGGGACCTTC. Protein: CASSTMFTGTGTF.

V gene TRBV10-2 combines with J gene TRBJ1-2; no firm D call. The CDR3 covers 14 residues. V was pared by 3 bases and J by 1 base, with 9 bases between. Germline assignment: CDR1 WSHSY and CDR2 SAAADI. Here the CDR3 DNA reads TGCGCCAGCAGTGACGGGCCGAGTAACTATGGCTACACCTTC. The encoded protein is CASSDGPSNYGYTF.

A remark on this clonotype: At one of its ends the junction is not consistent with the germline gene, which may arise from a read error. The genes are TRBV4-1 and TRBJ2-3, with D perhaps being TRBD1 or TRBD2 (5 bases each). There are 12 residues in the CDR3. Germline V gene sequence: CDR1 MGHRA, CDR2 YSYEKL. The DNA of the CDR3 is TGCGCCAGCAGCGACAGCGGAGATGCGCAGTATTTT. Encoded protein: CASSDSGDAQYF.

This clonotype was found a few times. CDR3 coding DNA: TGTGCCAGCAGGGACAGAATTAGCACAGATACGCAGTATTTT. This gives the protein CASRDRISTDTQYF. The rearrangement links TRBV2 to TRBJ2-3, with D possibly TRBD1 on 6 matching bases. Trimming took off 6 bases at V and 0 bases at J, with 10 bases between the two ends. There are 14 residues in the CDR3. Looked up from germline, CDR1 is SNHLY and CDR2 is FYNNEI.

This clonotype was found a few times. The genes are TRBV19 and TRBJ2-1, with TRBD1 matching 8 bases. CDR1 LNHDA and CDR2 SQIVND come from the germline V gene (reference sequence). The CDR3 covers 14 residues. With V trimmed by 7 bases and J by 4 bases, 6 bases remained unmatched. CDR3 in DNA: TGTGCCAGTACGGGACAGGTTGGGTACAATGAGCAGTTCTTC. It encodes CASTGQVGYNEQFF. Combining the CDR3 with reference TRBV19 and TRBJ2-1 gives the whole variable domain DGGITQSPKYLFRKEGQNVTLSCEQNLNHDAMYWYRQDPGQGLRLIYYSQIVNDFQKGDIAEGYSVSREKKESFPLTVTSAQKNPTAFYLCASTGQVGYNEQFFGPGTRLTVL.

This clonotype occurred many times. The chain carries TRBV7-8 and TRBJ2-3, with D perhaps TRBD2 (6 bases). CDR3 length: 15 residues. Germline assignment: CDR1 SGHVS and CDR2 FQNEAQ. V gave up 4 bases and J gave up 3 bases, with 14 bases separating them. This chain's CDR3 is CASSSVERVTDTQYF. CDR3 bases: TGTGCCAGCAGCTCCGTGGAGCGGGTAACAGATACGCAGTATTTT.

This clonotype was seen repeatedly, ten times or more. The genes are TRBV7-6 and TRBJ2-1; D remains unclear. In germline, CDR1 is SGHVS, CDR2 FNYEAQ. The CDR3 totals 13 residues. V was cut by 1 base and J by 4 bases, with 5 bases left in between. CDR3 nucleotide sequence: TGTGCCAGCAGCTTAGGGCAGTACAATGAGCAGTTCTTC. Encoded protein: CASSLGQYNEQFF.

This chain links TRBV7-6 with TRBJ2-3; 10 bases are a match to TRBD2. The CDR3 contains 17 residues. CDR1 is SGHVS, CDR2 FNYEAQ, per germline. V trimming: 5 bases; J trimming: 1 base; junction bases outside the gene matches: 9. The CDR3 sequence is CASSLDIAGGGTDTQYF. CDR3 coding DNA: TGTGCCAGCAGCCTCGATATAGCGGGGGGAGGCACAGATACGCAGTATTTT.

This clonotype turned up a few times. The rearrangement joins TRBV12-3 or TRBV12-4 to TRBJ1-1, with a weak D call TRBD1 (6 bases). V lost 5 bases, J lost 3 bases, and 16 bases lay in between. The CDR3 has 15 amino acids. The CDR3 sequence is CASSLHGGADTEAFF. CDR3 bases: TGTGCCAGCAGTCTTCACGGGGGGGCGGACACTGAAGCTTTCTTT.

This clonotype was picked up a small number of times. The rearrangement links TRBV7-6 to TRBJ1-1; D is uncertain. The CDR3 length is 15 residues. The germline V gene has CDR1 SGHVS and CDR2 FNYEAQ. Trimming took 5 bases from V and 2 from J, leaving 15 bases between them. CDR3 protein: CASSRSAPPNTEAFF. In DNA, the CDR3 is TGTGCCAGCAGCAGATCGGCTCCACCAAACACTGAAGCTTTCTTT.

The gene calls are TRBV7-2 and TRBJ2-3; 11 nucleotides match TRBD1. CDR1 and CDR2 (germline): SGHTA, FQGNSA. This CDR3 is built from 18 residues. With V trimmed by 2 bases and J by 2 bases, 9 bases remained unmatched. As DNA, the CDR3 is TGTGCCAGCAGCTTATCGGACAGGGGGCGGGGGTCCACAGATACGCAGTATTTT. Protein: CASSLSDRGRGSTDTQYF. Supplemented by reference TRBV7-2 and TRBJ2-3, the full variable domain reads GAGVSQSPSNKVTEKGKDVELRCDPISGHTALYWYRQSLGQGLEFLIYFQGNSAPDKSGLPSDRFSAERTGGSVSTLTIQRTQQEDSAVYLCASSLSDRGRGSTDTQYFGPGTRLTVL.

The table lists this clonotype with a few counts. J is TRBJ2-7 and V is TRBV2, with 11 bases lining up with TRBD2. Trimming at V came to 2 bases and at J to 2 bases, leaving 2 bases not matched to a gene. The CDR3 consists of 15 residues. Germline values: CDR1 SNHLY, CDR2 FYNNEI. CDR3 DNA: TGTGCCAGCAGTGAAAGGACTAGCGGGCCCTACGAGCAGTACTTC. Its protein is CASSERTSGPYEQYF. Full variable domain (rest looked up from reference TRBV2 and TRBJ2-7): EPEVTQTPSHQVTQMGQEVILRCVPISNHLYFYWYRQILGQKVEFLVSFYNNEISEKSEIFDDQFSVERPDGSNFTLKIRSTKLEDSAMYFCASSERTSGPYEQYFGPGTRLTVT.

The chain has TRBV4-3 and TRBJ2-1; the D call may be TRBD1 or TRBD2 (5 bases each). CDR3 length equals 15 residues. Germline CDR1 is LGHNA and CDR2 is YSLEER. Trimming left V 4 bases short and J 7 bases short, with 17 bases between. CDR3 nucleotide sequence: TGCGCCAGCAGCCCGGACTCCTTCAGGGATAATGAGCAGTTCTTC. Its protein product is CASSPDSFRDNEQFF.

This clonotype has a count of ten or more. The V gene is TRBV7-2, the J gene TRBJ2-7; D gene ambiguous. CDR3 length equals 13 residues. Trimming took 3 bases from V and 2 from J, leaving 8 bases between them. Germline CDR1 SGHTA, CDR2 FQGNSA. The chain's CDR3 is CASSFASTYEQYF. The CDR3 region has the DNA TGTGCCAGCAGCTTCGCCTCGACCTACGAGCAGTACTTC.

V usage is TRBV19 and J usage is TRBJ1-4; D may be TRBD1 (5 bases). Trimming cost V 6 bases and J 8 bases, with 16 bases left between them. Looked up from germline, CDR1 is LNHDA and CDR2 is SQIVND (reference sequence). The CDR3 consists of 14 residues. The CDR3 region is CASSGPWGTEKLFF. CDR3 coding DNA: TGTGCCAGTAGCGGACCCTGGGGGACGGAAAAACTGTTTTTT.

The chain has TRBV4-1 and TRBJ1-4, with D hard to call. The CDR3 has 16 residues. Trimming stripped 0 bases from V and 7 bases from J, with 15 bases between. Germline values: CDR1 MGHRA, CDR2 YSYEKL. For the CDR3, the DNA is TGCGCCAGCAGCCAAGATCCCACAGAGGGTGGTGAAAAACTGTTTTTT. Translation: CASSQDPTEGGEKLFF.